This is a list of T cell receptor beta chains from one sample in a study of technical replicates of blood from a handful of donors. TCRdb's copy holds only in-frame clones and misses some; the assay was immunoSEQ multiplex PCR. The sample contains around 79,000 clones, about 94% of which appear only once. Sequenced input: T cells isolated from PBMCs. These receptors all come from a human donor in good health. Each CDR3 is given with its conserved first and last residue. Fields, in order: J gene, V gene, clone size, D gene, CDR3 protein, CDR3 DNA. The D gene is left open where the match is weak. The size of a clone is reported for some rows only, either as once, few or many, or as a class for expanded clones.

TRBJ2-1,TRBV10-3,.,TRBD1,CAIISTGASSYNEQFF,TGTGCCATCATATCGACAGGGGCGAGCTCCTACAATGAGCAGTTCTTC
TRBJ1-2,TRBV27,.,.,CASSLSRSGASDGYTF,TGTGCCAGCAGTTTATCCCGGAGCGGGGCTTCGGATGGCTACACCTTC
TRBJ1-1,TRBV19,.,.,CASSTFTEAFF,TGTGCCAGTAGTACCTTCACTGAAGCTTTCTTT
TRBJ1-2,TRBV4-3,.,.,CASSQEDTNYGYTF,TGCGCCAGCAGCCAAGAGGACACTAACTATGGCTACACCTTC
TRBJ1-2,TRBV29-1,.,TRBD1,CSARDRGIRDYGYTF,TGCAGCGCCCGGGACAGGGGGATTCGTGACTATGGCTACACCTTC
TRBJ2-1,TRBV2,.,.,CASSEAELIYNEQFF,TGTGCCAGCAGTGAAGCCGAACTTATTTACAATGAGCAGTTCTTC
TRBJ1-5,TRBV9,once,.,CASSLGDLGDQPQHF,TGTGCCAGCAGCCTGGGGGACTTAGGGGATCAGCCCCAGCATTTT
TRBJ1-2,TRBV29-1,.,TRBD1,CSVGQGDYGYTF,TGCAGCGTTGGACAGGGGGACTATGGCTACACCTTC
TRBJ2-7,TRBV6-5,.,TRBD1,CASSVSGTGGEQYF,TGTGCCAGCAGTGTATCCGGGACAGGGGGCGAGCAGTACTTC
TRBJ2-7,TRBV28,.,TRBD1,CASRRQGLAHEQYF,TGTGCCAGCAGGCGACAGGGTCTAGCCCACGAGCAGTACTTC
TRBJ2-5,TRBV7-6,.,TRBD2,CASSTGGWAQYF,TGTGCCAGCAGCACGGGAGGATGGGCCCAGTACTTC
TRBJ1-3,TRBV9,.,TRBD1,CASSDTGAGGNTIYF,TGTGCCAGCAGCGACACAGGGGCGGGGGGAAACACCATATATTTT
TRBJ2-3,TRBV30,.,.,CAWSVREDTQYF,TGTGCCTGGAGTGTACGGGAAGATACGCAGTATTTT
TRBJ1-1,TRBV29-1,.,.,CSVGRMSTEAFF,TGCAGCGTTGGCAGGATGTCCACTGAAGCTTTCTTT
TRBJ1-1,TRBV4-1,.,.,CASSFYTGRNTEAFF,TGCGCCAGCAGCTTTTATACAGGCAGGAACACTGAAGCTTTCTTT
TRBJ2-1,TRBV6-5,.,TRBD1,CASIGTGNEQFF,TGTGCCAGCATTGGGACAGGGAATGAGCAGTTCTTC
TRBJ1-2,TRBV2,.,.,CASSEFTSYGYTF,TGTGCCAGCAGTGAATTTACAAGCTATGGCTACACCTTC
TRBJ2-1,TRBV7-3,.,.,CASSLSRGYEQFF,TGTGCCAGCAGCTTAAGCAGGGGCTATGAGCAGTTCTTC
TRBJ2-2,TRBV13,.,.,CASKASPANTGELFF,TGTGCCAGCAAGGCTAGCCCCGCGAACACCGGGGAGCTGTTTTTT
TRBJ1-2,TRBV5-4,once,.,CASNPAGNNGYTF,TGTGCCAGCAACCCCGCAGGGAATAACGGCTACACCTTC
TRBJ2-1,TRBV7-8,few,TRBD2,CASSLQVAGGYNEQFF,TGTGCCAGCAGCTTACAGGTAGCGGGAGGGTACAATGAGCAGTTCTTC
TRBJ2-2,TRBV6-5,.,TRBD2,CASSYVGTTTGELFF,TGTGCCAGCAGTTACGTCGGGACTACCACCGGGGAGCTGTTTTTT
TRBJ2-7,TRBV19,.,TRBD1,CASSMGQGLDEQYF,TGTGCCAGTAGTATGGGACAGGGGTTAGACGAGCAGTACTTC
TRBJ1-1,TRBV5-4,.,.,CASKATDRNTEAFF,TGTGCCAGCAAAGCTACGGACAGAAACACTGAAGCTTTCTTT
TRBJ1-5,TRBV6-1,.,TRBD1,CASSEEQTGYGSNQPQHF,TGTGCCAGCAGTGAGGAACAGACAGGGTATGGGAGCAATCAGCCCCAGCATTTT
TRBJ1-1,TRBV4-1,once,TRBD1,CASSPHLGQDSLNNMNTEAFF,TGCGCCAGCAGCCCCCATCTGGGACAGGATTCACTCAACAACATGAACACTGAAGCTTTCTTT
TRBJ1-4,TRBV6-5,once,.,CASSPRDTNEKLFF,TGTGCCAGCAGTCCCCGAGACACAAATGAAAAACTGTTTTTT
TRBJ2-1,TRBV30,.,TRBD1,CAWSQGDVNEQFF,TGTGCCTGGAGTCAGGGGGACGTAAATGAGCAGTTCTTC
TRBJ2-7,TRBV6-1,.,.,CASSEGHDRYEQYF,TGTGCCAGCAGTGAAGGACACGATCGCTACGAGCAGTACTTC
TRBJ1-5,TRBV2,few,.,CAREGHPPQHF,TGTGCCAGAGAAGGACATCCGCCCCAGCATTTT
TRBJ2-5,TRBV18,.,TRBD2,CASSPVVRTSGSETQYF,TGTGCCAGCTCACCAGTTGTTAGGACTAGCGGGAGCGAGACCCAGTACTTC
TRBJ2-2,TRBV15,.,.,CATSQASVAGELFF,TGTGCCACCTCCCAAGCCAGCGTAGCTGGGGAGCTGTTTTTT
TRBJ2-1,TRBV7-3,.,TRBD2,CASSILLAGAHNEQFF,TGTGCCAGCAGCATATTACTAGCGGGGGCCCACAATGAGCAGTTCTTC
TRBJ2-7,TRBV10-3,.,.,CAIGGRTDYEQYF,TGTGCCATTGGGGGGAGGACGGATTACGAGCAGTACTTC
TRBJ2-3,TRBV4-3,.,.,CASSQGGGDADTQYF,TGCGCCAGCAGCCAAGGAGGAGGTGACGCAGATACGCAGTATTTT
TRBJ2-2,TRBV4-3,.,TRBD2,CASSQDRAGGAGELFF,TGCGCCAGCAGCCAAGATCGGGCGGGAGGAGCCGGGGAGCTGTTTTTT
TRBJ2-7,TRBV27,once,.,CASSLSVLGVDEQYF,TGTGCCAGCAGTTTATCAGTCCTCGGGGTCGACGAGCAGTACTTC
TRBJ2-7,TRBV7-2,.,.,CASSFEGGREQYF,TGTGCCAGCAGCTTTGAGGGTGGGCGGGAGCAGTACTTC
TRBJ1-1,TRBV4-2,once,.,CASSRGQLFTEAFF,TGTGCCAGCAGCCGCGGACAGCTCTTCACTGAAGCTTTCTTT
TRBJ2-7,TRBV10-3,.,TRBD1,CAITQGQEPYEQYF,TGTGCCATCACTCAAGGACAGGAACCCTACGAGCAGTACTTC